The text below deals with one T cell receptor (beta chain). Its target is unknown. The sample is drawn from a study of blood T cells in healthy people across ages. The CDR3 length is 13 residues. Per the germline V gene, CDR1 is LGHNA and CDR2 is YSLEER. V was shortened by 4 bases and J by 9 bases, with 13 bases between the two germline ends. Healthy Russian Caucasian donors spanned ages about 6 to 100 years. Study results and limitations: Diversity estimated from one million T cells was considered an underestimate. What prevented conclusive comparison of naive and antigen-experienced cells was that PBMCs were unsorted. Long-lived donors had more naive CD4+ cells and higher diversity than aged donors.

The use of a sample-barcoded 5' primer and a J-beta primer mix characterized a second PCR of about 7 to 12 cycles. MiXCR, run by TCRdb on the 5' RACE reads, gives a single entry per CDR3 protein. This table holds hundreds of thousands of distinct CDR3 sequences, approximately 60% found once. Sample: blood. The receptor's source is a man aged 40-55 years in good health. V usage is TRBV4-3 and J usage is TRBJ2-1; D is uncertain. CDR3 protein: CASSLVPQSEQFF. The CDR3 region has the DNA TGCGCCAGCAGCCTTGTCCCCCAAAGTGAGCAGTTCTTC.